Listed below are T cell receptor beta chains from one sample, sequenced in a study of OX40 agonist ivuxolimab in advanced cancers. Sequencing used immunoSEQ multiplex PCR; TCRdb keeps in-frame clones, though not all of them. This table has around 70,000 clones, around 93% appearing once. The sequencing used CD4+ or CD8+ T cells sorted from blood, collected in a trial of the OX40 agonist ivuxolimab. The receptors shown here come from an adult with an advanced solid tumor such as melanoma, head and neck, liver or kidney cancer. The CDR3 runs from the conserved cysteine through the conserved F or W. D genes are given only for firm matches. Only part of the rows carry a size: once, few, many, or a class if the clone is expanded.

V,D,J,size,CDR3,DNA
TRBV7-9,-,TRBJ1-5,few,CASSRDGNQPQHF,TGTGCCAGCAGCCGCGACGGGAATCAGCCCCAGCATTTT
TRBV5-1,-,TRBJ2-7,-,CASSLIGYEQYF,TGCGCCAGCAGCTTGATCGGTTACGAGCAGTACTTC
TRBV19,TRBD1,TRBJ1-6,-,CASSPGQVYSPLHF,TGTGCCAGTAGTCCGGGACAGGTTTATTCACCCCTCCACTTT
TRBV6-1,-,TRBJ1-2,-,CASSPTGDYGYTF,TGTGCCAGCAGTCCGACAGGCGATTATGGCTACACCTTC
TRBV7-8,-,TRBJ2-7,few,CASSLDIAYEQYF,TGTGCCAGCAGCTTAGACATAGCCTACGAGCAGTACTTC
TRBV7-9,-,TRBJ2-2,once,CASSGLWTGELFF,TGTGCCAGCAGCGGACTGTGGACCGGGGAGCTGTTTTTT
TRBV9,-,TRBJ2-7,-,CASSVGPRGEQYF,TGTGCCAGCAGCGTAGGACCGCGGGGCGAGCAGTACTTC
TRBV5-8,TRBD1,TRBJ2-7,-,CASSLDVGTGGLEQYF,TGTGCCAGCAGCTTGGATGTGGGGACAGGGGGCCTCGAGCAGTACTTC
TRBV6-1,-,TRBJ1-1,-,CASSEGVETFF,TGTGCCAGCAGTGAGGGGGTTGAAACTTTCTTT
TRBV2,TRBD1,TRBJ1-2,few,CASWGQDYGYTF,TGTGCCAGCTGGGGACAGGACTATGGCTACACCTTC
TRBV4-1,-,TRBJ2-7,-,CASSHIQGSNYEQYF,TGCGCCAGCAGCCATATACAGGGCTCGAACTACGAGCAGTACTTC
TRBV7-9,-,TRBJ1-1,-,CASSLAANANTEAFF,TGTGCCAGCAGCTTAGCGGCCAACGCGAACACTGAAGCTTTCTTT
TRBV11-3,TRBD2,TRBJ2-1,-,CASSLGSGRFDEQFF,TGTGCCAGCAGCTTAGGTAGCGGGAGGTTTGATGAGCAGTTCTTC
TRBV30,-,TRBJ1-2,-,CAWSPIGDGYTF,TGTGCCTGGAGTCCGATCGGGGATGGCTACACCTTC
TRBV7-9,-,TRBJ2-7,-,CASSFTPGEAAF,TGTGCCAGCAGCTTCACTCCAGGGGAAGCGGCCTTC
TRBV18,-,TRBJ1-4,-,CASSVRGNNEKLFF,TGTGCCAGCTCAGTTCGAGGGAATAATGAAAAACTGTTTTTT
TRBV20-1,-,TRBJ2-7,-,CSASDDYEQYF,TGCAGTGCTTCTGATGATTACGAGCAGTACTTC
TRBV5-6,-,TRBJ2-5,-,CASSLVTVGETQYF,TGTGCCAGCAGCTTGGTAACGGTTGGGGAGACCCAGTACTTC
TRBV13,TRBD1,TRBJ1-2,-,CASSLEGRGRSGYGYTF,TGTGCCAGCAGCTTAGAAGGCAGGGGGCGATCGGGCTATGGCTACACCTTC
TRBV11-2,-,TRBJ1-3,-,CASSLGGYSGNTIYF,TGTGCCAGCAGCTTGGGCGGATACTCTGGAAACACCATATATTTT